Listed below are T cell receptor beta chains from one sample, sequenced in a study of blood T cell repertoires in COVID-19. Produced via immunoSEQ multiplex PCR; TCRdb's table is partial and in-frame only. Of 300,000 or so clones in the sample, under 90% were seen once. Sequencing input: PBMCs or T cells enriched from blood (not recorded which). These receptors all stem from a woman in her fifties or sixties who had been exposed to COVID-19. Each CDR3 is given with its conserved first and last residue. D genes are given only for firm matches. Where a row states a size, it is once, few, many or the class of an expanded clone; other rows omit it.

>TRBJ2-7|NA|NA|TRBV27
CASSRGLKAYEQYF
TGTGCCAGCAGCCGTGGACTAAAAGCCTACGAGCAGTACTTC
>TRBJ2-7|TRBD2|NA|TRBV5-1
CASNPGRAVAGNYEQYF
TGCGCCAGCAACCCGGGACGAGCAGTAGCGGGGAACTACGAGCAGTACTTC
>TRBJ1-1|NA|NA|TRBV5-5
CASSLVSTEAFF
TGTGCCAGCAGTTTAGTTAGCACTGAAGCTTTCTTT
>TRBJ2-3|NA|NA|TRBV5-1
CASSPPSTDTQYF
TGCGCCAGCAGCCCCCCTAGCACAGATACGCAGTATTTT
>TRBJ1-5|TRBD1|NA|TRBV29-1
CSVGAGTANQPQHF
TGCAGCGTCGGTGCCGGGACAGCGAATCAGCCCCAGCATTTT
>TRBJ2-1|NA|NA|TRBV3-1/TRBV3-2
CASSQDSGLSYNEQFF
TGTGCCAGCAGCCAAGACTCGGGACTCTCTTACAATGAGCAGTTCTTC
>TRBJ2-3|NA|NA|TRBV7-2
CASSLTTGFTDTQYF
TGTGCCAGCAGCTTAACCACAGGGTTCACAGATACGCAGTATTTT
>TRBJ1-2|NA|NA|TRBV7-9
CASSFAGDSRVHYGYTF
TGTGCCAGCAGCTTTGCCGGGGACTCAAGGGTCCACTATGGCTACACCTTC
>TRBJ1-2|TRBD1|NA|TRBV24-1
CATSDPRLEGADGYTF
TGTGCCACCAGTGATCCCCGCCTGGAGGGGGCGGATGGCTACACCTTC
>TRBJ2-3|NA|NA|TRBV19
CASSIHPPRYAGISTDTQYF
TGTGCCAGTAGTATTCACCCCCCTCGATACGCGGGGATTAGCACAGATACGCAGTATTTT
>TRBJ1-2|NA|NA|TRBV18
CASSSSEGTTYGYTF
TGTGCCAGCTCATCCAGTGAGGGGACTACCTATGGCTACACCTTC
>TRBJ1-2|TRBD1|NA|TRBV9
CASSAGTGGGYTF
TGTGCCAGCAGCGCCGGGACAGGGGGTGGCTACACCTTC
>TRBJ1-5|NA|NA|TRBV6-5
CASSYSAAGNQPQHF
TGTGCCAGCAGTTACTCGGCGGCAGGGAATCAGCCCCAGCATTTT
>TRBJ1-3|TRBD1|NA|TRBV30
CAWMSGQGGLSWGNTIYF
TGTGCCTGGATGTCTGGACAGGGCGGTCTATCATGGGGAAACACCATATATTTT
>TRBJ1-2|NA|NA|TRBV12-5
CASGFLGRDYGYTF
TGTGCTAGTGGTTTTCTAGGGAGGGACTATGGCTACACCTTC
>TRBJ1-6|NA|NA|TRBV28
CASSPPRAGGNNSPLHF
TGTGCCAGCAGTCCCCCCAGGGCGGGGGGGAATAATTCACCCCTCCACTTT
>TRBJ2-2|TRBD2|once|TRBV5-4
CASSRSGGNTGELFF
TGTGCCAGCAGCCGGAGCGGGGGGAACACCGGGGAGCTGTTTTTT
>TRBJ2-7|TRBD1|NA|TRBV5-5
CASSFAGGSYEQYF
TGTGCCAGCAGCTTTGCAGGGGGCTCCTACGAGCAGTACTTC